Listed below are T cell receptor beta chains from one sample, sequenced in a study of blood T cell repertoires in COVID-19. Repertoires were generated with immunoSEQ multiplex PCR, while TCRdb's copy carries only in-frame clones and drops some. The table shows a few hundred thousand clones, with roughly nine tenths occurring only once. The sequencing input was peripheral blood. Receptors originate from a woman in her thirties or forties who had recovered from COVID-19. CDR3s include the opening cysteine and the closing phenylalanine or tryptophan. A D gene is named only where the DNA matches it firmly. For some rows the clone size is stated as once, few or many, or as a class when expanded; others skip it.

cdr3_aa cdr3_nt clone_size j_call v_call d_call
CASSQLGQGSGELFF TGTGCCAGCAGCCAACTGGGACAGGGTAGTGGGGAGCTGTTTTTT - TRBJ2-2 TRBV3-1/TRBV3-2 TRBD1
CASSQGPTSGSVNEQFF TGTGCCAGCAGCCAGGGACCGACTAGCGGGAGTGTAAATGAGCAGTTCTTC - TRBJ2-1 TRBV3-1/TRBV3-2 TRBD2
CAWSVSGVGEQFF TGTGCCTGGAGTGTGTCGGGTGTAGGTGAGCAGTTCTTC - TRBJ2-1 TRBV30 -
CASSLAEAGDEKLFF TGCGCCAGCAGCTTGGCCGAAGCGGGGGACGAAAAACTGTTTTTT once TRBJ1-4 TRBV5-1 -
CASSLTGQGVDDTEAFF TGTGCCAGCAGCTTAACAGGACAGGGGGTGGATGACACTGAAGCTTTCTTT - TRBJ1-1 TRBV28 TRBD1
CASTQGYTQYF TGTGCCAGCACTCAGGGATATACGCAGTATTTT - TRBJ2-3 TRBV12-3/TRBV12-4 -
CAWDFINNEQFF TGTGCCTGGGATTTTATAAACAATGAGCAGTTCTTC - TRBJ2-1 TRBV30 -
CASSQGRDSLSADTQYF TGTGCCAGCAGCCAAGGCCGGGACAGCCTTAGCGCGGATACGCAGTATTTT - TRBJ2-3 TRBV3-1/TRBV3-2 TRBD1
CASSLLGLVSETQYF TGTGCCAGCAGCTTGCTCGGACTAGTTAGTGAGACCCAGTACTTC - TRBJ2-5 TRBV5-4 TRBD2
CASSRSGDAYNEQFF TGTGCCAGCAGCCGTTCGGGGGATGCCTACAATGAGCAGTTCTTC once TRBJ2-1 TRBV7-3 -
CATSPGGLGEPQHF TGTGCCACCAGTCCGGGAGGCCTCGGGGAGCCCCAGCATTTT - TRBJ1-5 TRBV15 -
CATSDSYQAGELFF TGTGCCACCAGTGATTCCTATCAGGCCGGGGAGCTGTTTTTT - TRBJ2-2 TRBV24-1 -
CASSPSAGGLTRELFF TGTGCCAGCTCACCTTCGGCGGGAGGGCTCACCAGGGAGCTGTTTTTT once TRBJ2-2 TRBV18 TRBD2
CASSLVWGPETQYF TGTGCCAGCAGCTTAGTTTGGGGGCCCGAGACCCAGTACTTC few TRBJ2-5 TRBV7-2 -
CASSARVNEKLFF TGCGCCAGCAGTGCCAGGGTTAATGAAAAACTGTTTTTT many TRBJ1-4 TRBV5-1 -
CASSVSSIYEQYF TGTGCCAGCAGTGTAAGCTCGATCTACGAGCAGTACTTC - TRBJ2-7 TRBV11-2 -
CSVEKDSSTGELFF TGCAGCGTTGAAAAGGACTCATCAACCGGGGAGCTGTTTTTT - TRBJ2-2 TRBV29-1 -
CASTPGADRGEQYF TGTGCCAGCACCCCCGGGGCGGACCGGGGGGAGCAGTACTTC - TRBJ2-7 TRBV9 -
CASRTGTATSGANVLTF TGTGCCAGCAGAACCGGGACAGCTACCTCTGGGGCCAACGTCCTGACTTTC - TRBJ2-6 TRBV5-4 TRBD1
CATRGASYNEQFF TGTGCCACCAGGGGGGCTTCCTACAATGAGCAGTTCTTC once TRBJ2-1 TRBV24-1 -
CASSPGLTVGGGETQYF TGTGCCAGCAGTCCAGGTCTAACGGTCGGGGGGGGAGAGACCCAGTACTTC - TRBJ2-5 TRBV7-2 TRBD2
CASSQDRRLYNEQFF TGCGCCAGCAGCCAAGACCGGAGGCTTTACAATGAGCAGTTCTTC - TRBJ2-1 TRBV4-1 -
CASRPLDRDYGYTF TGTGCCAGTAGACCCCTGGACAGGGATTATGGCTACACCTTC - TRBJ1-2 TRBV19 TRBD1
CASRARFYSGNTIYF TGTGCCAGCAGGGCCAGGTTCTACTCTGGAAACACCATATATTTT - TRBJ1-3 TRBV28 -
CASSAGTGTVTAETQYF TGTGCCAGCAGCGCCGGGACAGGCACGGTTACTGCCGAGACCCAGTACTTC - TRBJ2-5 TRBV5-6 TRBD1
CASSLSRPEKTKYNEQFF TGTGCCAGCAGTTTATCGAGGCCAGAAAAAACCAAATACAATGAGCAGTTCTTC - TRBJ2-1 TRBV27 -
CASSIPTQGAGELFF TGTGCCAGTAGTATCCCGACCCAGGGGGCCGGGGAGCTGTTTTTT - TRBJ2-2 TRBV19 TRBD1
CASSLEAGEAFF TGTGCCAGCAGCTTAGAAGCCGGTGAAGCTTTCTTT - TRBJ1-1 TRBV11-2 -
CASSERAGGRELFF TGTGCCAGCAGTGAGAGGGCAGGTGGCAGGGAGCTGTTTTTT - TRBJ2-2 TRBV2 -
CASSLAGTSGSHGELFF TGTGCCAGCAGCTTAGCCGGGACTAGCGGGAGTCACGGGGAGCTGTTTTTT few TRBJ2-2 TRBV7-2 TRBD2